The entry below describes one TCR beta chain. Its cognate antigen is unknown. The germline CDR1 and CDR2 sequences are ENHRY and SYGVKD. V shed 8 bases, J shed 5 bases, and the junction held 11 bases outside the gene matches. The CDR3 loop spans 14 amino acids. This entry is derived from a study of cytomegalovirus exposure and HLA in healthy donors. The study's findings and limits: After further analysis at a later stage, around 17,000 TCR beta sequences were associated with HLA alleles at 0.05 false discovery rate. CMV serostatus alone was available as immune exposure information.

The study ran its PCR with 60 Vbeta and 13 Jbeta primers. Sequencing was performed with immunoSEQ multiplex PCR; in TCRdb, only in-frame clones are kept and a portion is missing. The table has some 97,000 clones, roughly 75% seen once. The sequencing input was PBMCs. The receptor comes from a woman in her late teens or twenties in good health and CMV-seropositive. The gene calls are TRBV10-3 and TRBJ2-5, with 7 bases matching TRBD1. CDR3 amino acids: CAIGGTASEETQYF. The CDR3 DNA sequence: TGTGCCATCGGTGGGACAGCGAGCGAGGAGACCCAGTACTTC.